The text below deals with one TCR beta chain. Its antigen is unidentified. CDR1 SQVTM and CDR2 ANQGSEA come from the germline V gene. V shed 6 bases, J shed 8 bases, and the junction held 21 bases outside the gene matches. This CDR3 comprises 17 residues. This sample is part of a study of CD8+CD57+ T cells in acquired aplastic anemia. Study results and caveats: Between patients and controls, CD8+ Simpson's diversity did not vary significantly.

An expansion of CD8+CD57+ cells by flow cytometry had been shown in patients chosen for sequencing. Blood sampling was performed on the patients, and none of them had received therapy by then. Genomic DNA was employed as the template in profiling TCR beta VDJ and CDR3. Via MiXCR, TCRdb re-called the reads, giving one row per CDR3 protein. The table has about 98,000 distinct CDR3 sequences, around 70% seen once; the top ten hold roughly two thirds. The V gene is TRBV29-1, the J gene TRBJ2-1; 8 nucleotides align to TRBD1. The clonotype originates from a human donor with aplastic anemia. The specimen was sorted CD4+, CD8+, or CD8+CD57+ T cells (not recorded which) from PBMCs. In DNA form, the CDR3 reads TGCAGCGTAACTGGGGGAGCGTTACAGGGGGTCCTTGATGAGCAGTTCTTC. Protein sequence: CSVTGGALQGVLDEQFF.